This T cell receptor (beta chain) was profiled in a study of cytomegalovirus exposure and HLA in healthy donors. Sequencing used immunoSEQ multiplex PCR; TCRdb keeps in-frame clones, though not all of them. This repertoire shows 150,000 to 200,000 clones, 80% to 90% found once; its top ten account for roughly 1.2%. This CDR3 is built from 14 residues. J was trimmed by 6 bases and V by 5 bases; bases with no gene match: 2. Germline V gene data show CDR1 as LNHDA and CDR2 as SQIVND (reference sequence). The gene calls are TRBV19 and TRBJ1-4, with 11 bases matching TRBD1. The clonotype comes from a young woman in good health and CMV-seronegative. What was sequenced was PBMCs. The CDR3 DNA sequence: TGTGCCAGTAGTTGGACAGGGGGCGATGAAAAACTGTTTTTT. Translating gives CASSWTGGDEKLFF.